This is a list of T cell receptor beta chains from one sample in a study of response to subunit inactivated influenza vaccine. Each CDR3 protein is one row after TCRdb ran MiXCR on the RT-PCR reads. Here the sample spans about 650,000 distinct CDR3 sequences, about 15% being singletons. The source material was PBMCs from blood, sampled 11 to 12 days after vaccination. Every receptor here comes from a man in his forties or fifties who received an inactivated influenza vaccine. Both conserved end residues are trimmed from each CDR3. A D gene is named only where the DNA matches it firmly. A row's size may be missing; if present it is once, few, many or a size class.

clone size: few; J gene: TRBJ2-1; D gene: TRBD2; V gene: TRBV12-3/TRBV12-4; CDR3 protein: ASNLAGGGNEQF
clone size: -; J gene: TRBJ1-1; D gene: -; V gene: TRBV6-2/TRBV6-3; CDR3 protein: ASSYSVSLEAF
clone size: -; J gene: TRBJ2-3; D gene: -; V gene: TRBV4-2; CDR3 protein: ASSRNPITGLGTDTQY
clone size: -; J gene: TRBJ1-1; D gene: -; V gene: TRBV6-2/TRBV6-3; CDR3 protein: ASSYSAGGRNEAF
clone size: once; J gene: TRBJ2-4; D gene: -; V gene: TRBV20-1; CDR3 protein: SASMSLLAKNIQY
clone size: few; J gene: TRBJ2-7; D gene: -; V gene: TRBV6-5; CDR3 protein: ASSYSRGAKEQY
clone size: -; J gene: TRBJ2-7; D gene: -; V gene: TRBV5-1; CDR3 protein: ASSLGAGQLSYEQY
clone size: few; J gene: TRBJ2-1; D gene: TRBD2; V gene: TRBV20-1; CDR3 protein: SARDPPKPGGPGNEQF
clone size: few; J gene: TRBJ2-1; D gene: TRBD1; V gene: TRBV28; CDR3 protein: ASSSTGAAYNEQF
clone size: few; J gene: TRBJ1-6; D gene: -; V gene: TRBV4-3; CDR3 protein: ASSQAQVRGPSYNSPLH
clone size: -; J gene: TRBJ2-1; D gene: -; V gene: TRBV6-1; CDR3 protein: ASTIQTRGKRNEQF
clone size: -; J gene: TRBJ2-5; D gene: -; V gene: TRBV7-9; CDR3 protein: ASSGGSTLQETQY
clone size: few; J gene: TRBJ1-4; D gene: -; V gene: TRBV25-1; CDR3 protein: ASSEVTARGKLF
clone size: few; J gene: TRBJ2-5; D gene: -; V gene: TRBV7-9; CDR3 protein: ASSLRRGAQETQY
clone size: few; J gene: TRBJ2-7; D gene: -; V gene: TRBV6-5; CDR3 protein: ASSPGRQY
clone size: -; J gene: TRBJ2-1; D gene: -; V gene: TRBV18; CDR3 protein: ASSPRRGGILYNEQF
clone size: -; J gene: TRBJ2-3; D gene: TRBD2; V gene: TRBV10-3; CDR3 protein: AISASSGTDTQY
clone size: few; J gene: TRBJ1-3; D gene: TRBD1; V gene: TRBV9; CDR3 protein: ASSEGTVGNTIY
clone size: few; J gene: TRBJ2-1; D gene: -; V gene: TRBV28; CDR3 protein: ASSLNPSRGAEQF
clone size: -; J gene: TRBJ1-5; D gene: TRBD1; V gene: TRBV6-2/TRBV6-3; CDR3 protein: ASSRGTGRNTQPQH
clone size: few; J gene: TRBJ1-4; D gene: -; V gene: TRBV20-1; CDR3 protein: SALGGTTNEKLF
clone size: few; J gene: TRBJ2-5; D gene: -; V gene: TRBV7-8; CDR3 protein: ASRLRHRDDQY